Listed here is a single T cell receptor beta chain. Its specificity is unknown. The entry originates in a study of T cell responses to AZD1222 COVID-19 vaccine. In the study overall: Some second doses came at about 4 weeks and others at about 12 weeks; these were pooled.

Study outcomes and limitations: A rise in Spike-specific TCR breadth and depth followed two AZD1222 doses. A mostly white British donor set with more females was recruited, and clonal diversity was possibly underestimated.

Only in-frame clones appear in the TCRdb table, and some are missing; sequencing was by immunoSEQ multiplex PCR. Found here are 100,000 or so clones, 90% of them singletons; the top ten hold under 1.5%. This CDR3 is 12 amino acids long. Per the germline V gene, CDR1 is SGHDN and CDR2 is FVKESK. V lost 6 bases to trimming and J lost 4 bases, with 9 bases between them. This clonotype was obtained from an adult in good health. V is TRBV14 and J is TRBJ2-5; unclear D gene. The starting material was peripheral blood, obtained on day 0 of AZD1222 vaccination. The CDR3 loop reads CASSLFGETQYF. The CDR3 bases are TGTGCCAGCAGTCTTTTTGGAGAGACCCAGTACTTC.